The rows below give T cell receptor beta chains drawn from one sample of a study of T cells in Graves' hyperthyroidism and ophthalmopathy. MiXCR, applied by TCRdb to the multiplex PCR reads, yields one record per CDR3 protein. The sample holds around 600,000 distinct CDR3 sequences; about 15% are singletons and the top ten take approximately 12%. Specimen: blood. These receptors originate from a woman between 45 and 60 years old with Graves' ophthalmopathy. Both conserved end residues are part of each CDR3. D genes are given only for firm matches. Clone size is stated in some rows and not others, as once, few, many or a class when expanded.

NA	NA	TRBJ2-3	TRBV12-3/TRBV12-4	CASSLIMGTTSTDTQYF	TGTGCCAGCAGTTTAATTATGGGCACTACTAGCACAGATACGCAGTATTTT
NA	few	TRBJ2-2	TRBV29-1	CSANDGTGELFF	TGCAGCGCCAACGATGGGACCGGGGAGCTGTTTTTT
TRBD2	many	TRBJ2-7	TRBV7-9	CASSYLAGDHEQYF	TGTGCCAGCAGCTACCTAGCGGGAGATCACGAGCAGTACTTC
NA	few	TRBJ2-1	TRBV12-3/TRBV12-4	CASSPGTAEQFF	TGTGCCAGCAGCCCCGGGACTGCTGAGCAGTTCTTC
TRBD1	many	TRBJ1-3	TRBV7-9	CASSFPLGQSGNTIYF	TGTGCCAGCAGCTTTCCCCTGGGACAGTCTGGAAACACCATATATTTT
NA	few	TRBJ1-2	TRBV28	CASSLLVRLKLEDYGYTF	TGTGCCAGCAGTTTACTAGTACGGTTAAAGCTCGAGGACTATGGCTACACCTTC
TRBD1	NA	TRBJ1-1	TRBV19	CASSPRTGVWAFF	TGTGCCAGTAGCCCAAGGACAGGGGTGTGGGCTTTCTTT
NA	many	TRBJ2-1	TRBV30	CAWSVFLGFDNNEQFF	TGTGCCTGGAGTGTATTTTTGGGATTCGATAACAATGAGCAGTTCTTC
TRBD1	many	TRBJ1-5	TRBV6-2/TRBV6-3	CASRTGGIGNQPQHF	TGTGCCAGCAGGACAGGGGGCATTGGAAATCAGCCCCAGCATTTT
NA	NA	TRBJ2-7	TRBV28	CASSATRPEQYF	TGTGCCAGCAGTGCGACCCGACCCGAGCAGTACTTC